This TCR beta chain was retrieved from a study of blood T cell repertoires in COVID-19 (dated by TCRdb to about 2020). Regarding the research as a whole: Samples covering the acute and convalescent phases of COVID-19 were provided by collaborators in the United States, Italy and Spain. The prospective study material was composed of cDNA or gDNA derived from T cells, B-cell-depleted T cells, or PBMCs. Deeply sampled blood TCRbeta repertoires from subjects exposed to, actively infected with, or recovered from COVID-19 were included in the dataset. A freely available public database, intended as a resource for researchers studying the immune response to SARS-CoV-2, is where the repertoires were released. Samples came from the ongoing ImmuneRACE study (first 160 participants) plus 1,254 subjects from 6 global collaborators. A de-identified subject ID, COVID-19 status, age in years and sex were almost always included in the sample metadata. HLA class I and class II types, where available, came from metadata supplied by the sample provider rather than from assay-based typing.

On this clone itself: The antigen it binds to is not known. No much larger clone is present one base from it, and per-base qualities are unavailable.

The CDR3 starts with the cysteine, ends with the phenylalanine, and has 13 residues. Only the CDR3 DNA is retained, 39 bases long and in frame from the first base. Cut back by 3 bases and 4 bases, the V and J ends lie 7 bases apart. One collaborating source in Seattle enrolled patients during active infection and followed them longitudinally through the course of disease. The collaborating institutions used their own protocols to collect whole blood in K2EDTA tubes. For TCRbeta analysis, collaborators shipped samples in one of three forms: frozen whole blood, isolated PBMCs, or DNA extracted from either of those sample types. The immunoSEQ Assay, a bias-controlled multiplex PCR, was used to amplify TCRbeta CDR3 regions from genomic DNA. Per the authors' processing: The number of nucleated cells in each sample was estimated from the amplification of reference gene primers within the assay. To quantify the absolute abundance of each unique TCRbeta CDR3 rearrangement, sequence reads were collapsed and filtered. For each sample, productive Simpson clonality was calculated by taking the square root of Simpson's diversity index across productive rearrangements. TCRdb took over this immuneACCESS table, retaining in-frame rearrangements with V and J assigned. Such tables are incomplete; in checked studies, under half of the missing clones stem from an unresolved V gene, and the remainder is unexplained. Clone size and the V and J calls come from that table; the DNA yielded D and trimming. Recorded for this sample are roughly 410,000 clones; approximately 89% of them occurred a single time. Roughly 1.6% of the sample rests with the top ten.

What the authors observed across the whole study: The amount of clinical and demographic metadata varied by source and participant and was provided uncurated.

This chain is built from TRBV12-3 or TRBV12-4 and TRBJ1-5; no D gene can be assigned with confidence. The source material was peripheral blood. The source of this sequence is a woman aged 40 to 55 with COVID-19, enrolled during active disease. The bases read TGTGCCAGCAGTTTCAGCGCTAATCAGCCCCAGCATTTT. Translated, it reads CASSFSANQPQHF.